The clone carrying this T cell receptor beta chain was found many times. Its matching antigen is unknown. The TCR library was built from RNA with a 3' RACE protocol and unique molecular identifiers. MiXCR, applied by TCRdb to the 3' RACE reads, yields one record per CDR3 protein. The data contain 30,000 to 50,000 distinct CDR3 sequences, about 6% of them singletons. The record originates from a study of HIV-infected children after antiretroviral therapy interruption. Study information: Children were on planned treatment interruption or continuous treatment. Recorded EBV and CMV exposure existed for most children. Study-wide results and limits: Minor non-naive CD45RA+ populations, like EMRA or stem memory, might contaminate naive sorts.

Germline V gene sequence: CDR1 MDHEN, CDR2 SYDVKM. V shed 6 bases and J shed 0 bases, with 4 bases lying between them. There are 12 residues in the CDR3. Treatment: PENTA 11 planned treatment interruption arm or continuous ART arm. Sorting from thawed PBMCs isolated naive CD4+ CD45RA+ CD45RO- T cells. This TCR was sampled from a pool of human donors with HIV. This specimen consisted of CD45RA+ CD4+ T cells from PBMCs, pooled from several time points, obtained from a donor given antiretroviral therapy, either interrupted or continuous. Sample subset: naive CD4+ CD45RA+ CD45RO- T cells. This chain joins TRBV28 and TRBJ2-3, with no clear D. DNA of the CDR3: TGTGCCAGCAGGGAGAGCACAGATACGCAGTATTTT. Its translation is CASRESTDTQYF.